This T cell receptor (beta chain) came from a study of blood T cell repertoires in COVID-19. The repertoire was sequenced with immunoSEQ multiplex PCR; TCRdb's copy has only in-frame clones and lacks some. Of 250,000 or so clones listed, around 89% were seen once; the top ten hold under 9.5%. Participants' reported clinical history set cohort assignment. In Cohort 3, a recovered donor had either two negative PCRs, clearance, or symptom resolution. Germline assignment: CDR1 SGHDT and CDR2 YYEEEE. The CDR3 runs to 14 residues. J gave up 7 bases and V 4 bases, and 4 bases lay outside the gene matches. The sequenced material came from PBMCs or T cells enriched from blood (not recorded which). The source is a man aged 40-50 years who had recovered from COVID-19. The chain employs TRBV5-6 and TRBJ2-3, with 12 bases that match TRBD2. CDR3 region: CASSLAGGPYTQYF. The CDR3 DNA reads as TGTGCCAGCAGCCTAGCGGGAGGGCCGTATACGCAGTATTTT. Combining the CDR3 with reference TRBV5-6 and TRBJ2-3 gives the whole variable domain DAGVTQSPTHLIKTRGQQVTLRCSPKSGHDTVSWYQQALGQGPQFIFQYYEEEERQRGNFPDRFSGHQFPNYSSELNVNALLLGDSALYLCASSLAGGPYTQYFGPGTRLTVL.